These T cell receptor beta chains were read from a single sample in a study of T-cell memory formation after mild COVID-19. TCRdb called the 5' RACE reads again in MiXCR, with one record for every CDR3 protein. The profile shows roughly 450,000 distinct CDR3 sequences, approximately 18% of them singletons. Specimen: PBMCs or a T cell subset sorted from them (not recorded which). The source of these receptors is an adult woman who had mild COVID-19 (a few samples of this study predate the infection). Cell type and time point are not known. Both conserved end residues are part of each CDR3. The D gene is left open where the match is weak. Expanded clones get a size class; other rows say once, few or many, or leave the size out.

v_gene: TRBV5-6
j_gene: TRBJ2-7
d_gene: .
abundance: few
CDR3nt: TGTGCCAGCAGCTTATTCGGTCCTACCTACGAGCAGTACTTC
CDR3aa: CASSLFGPTYEQYF

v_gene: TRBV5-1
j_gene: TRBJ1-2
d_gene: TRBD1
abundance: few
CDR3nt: TGCGCCAGCAGCTCTCCCGACAGGGTCCTTAACTATGGCTACACCTTC
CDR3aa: CASSSPDRVLNYGYTF

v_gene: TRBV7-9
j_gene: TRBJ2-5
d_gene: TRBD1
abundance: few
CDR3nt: TGTGCCAGCAGCTCCCCGGGACAGGGGCCCTCACTTAAGGAGACCCAGTACTTC
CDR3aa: CASSSPGQGPSLKETQYF

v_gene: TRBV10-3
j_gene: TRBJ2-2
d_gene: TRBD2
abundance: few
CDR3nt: TGTGCCACTGCGTTTGCCCCGGGACTAGCGGGGGGGCGAGGCGGGGAGCTGTTTTTT
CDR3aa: CATAFAPGLAGGRGGELFF

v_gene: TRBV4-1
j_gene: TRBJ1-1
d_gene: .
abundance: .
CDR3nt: TGCGCCAGCAGCCAAGATAAAGTGCCAACCAACACTGAAGCTTTCTTT
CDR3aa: CASSQDKVPTNTEAFF

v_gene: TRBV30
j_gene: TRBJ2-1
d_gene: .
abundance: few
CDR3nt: TGTGCCTGGAGCAATGGGGGACATCTTAACAATGAGCAGTTCTTC
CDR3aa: CAWSNGGHLNNEQFF

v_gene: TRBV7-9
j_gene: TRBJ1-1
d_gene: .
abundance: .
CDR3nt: TGTGCCAGCAGCTTACCCCAGGGGACTGAAGCTTTCTTT
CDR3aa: CASSLPQGTEAFF

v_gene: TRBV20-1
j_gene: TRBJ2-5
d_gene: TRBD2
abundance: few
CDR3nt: TGCAGTGCTCGAGCGGGACTGGAGACCCAGTACTTC
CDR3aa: CSARAGLETQYF

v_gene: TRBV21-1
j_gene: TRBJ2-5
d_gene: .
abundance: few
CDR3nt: TGTGCCAGCAGCAAAGAGTACAGGAGGATGGAGACCCAGTACTTC
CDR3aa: CASSKEYRRMETQYF

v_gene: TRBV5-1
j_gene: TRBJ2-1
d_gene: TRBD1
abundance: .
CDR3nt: TGCGCCAGCAGCTTGTGGGGACAGGGTGGCGATGAGCAGTTCTTC
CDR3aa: CASSLWGQGGDEQFF

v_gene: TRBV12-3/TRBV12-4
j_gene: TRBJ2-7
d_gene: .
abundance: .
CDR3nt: TGTGCCAGCAGCCAGTCCCCGCTGTCCTACGAGCAGTACTTC
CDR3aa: CASSQSPLSYEQYF

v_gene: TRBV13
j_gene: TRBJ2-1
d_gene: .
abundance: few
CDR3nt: TGTGCCAGCAGCTCGGACAGCGAGCAGTTCTTC
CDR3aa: CASSSDSEQFF

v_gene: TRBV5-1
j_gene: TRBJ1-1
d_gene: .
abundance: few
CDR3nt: TGCGCCAGCACTGCCGGACCGGTCACTGAAGCTTTCTTT
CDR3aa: CASTAGPVTEAFF

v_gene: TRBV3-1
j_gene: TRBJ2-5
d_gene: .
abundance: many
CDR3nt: TGTGCCAGCAGCCCAGGGACGGACCAAGAGACCCAGTACTTC
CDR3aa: CASSPGTDQETQYF

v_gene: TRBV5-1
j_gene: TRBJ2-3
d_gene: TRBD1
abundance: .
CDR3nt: TGCGCCAGCAGTACGGGACAGCCGTCAGATACGCAGTATTTT
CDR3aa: CASSTGQPSDTQYF

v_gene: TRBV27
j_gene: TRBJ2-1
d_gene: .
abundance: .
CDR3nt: TGTGCCAGCGTCGTCGGAGGGGGGGGCGAGAATGAGCAGTTCTTC
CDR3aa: CASVVGGGGENEQFF

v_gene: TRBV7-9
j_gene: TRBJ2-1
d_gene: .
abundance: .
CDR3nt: TGTGCCAGCAGCCAGTGGGGGAACAATGAGCAGTTCTTC
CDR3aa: CASSQWGNNEQFF

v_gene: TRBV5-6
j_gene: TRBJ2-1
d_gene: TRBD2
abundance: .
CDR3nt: TGTGCCAGCAGCTCACAAGTACTAGCGGGAGTGACCTACAATGAGCAGTTCTTC
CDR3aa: CASSSQVLAGVTYNEQFF

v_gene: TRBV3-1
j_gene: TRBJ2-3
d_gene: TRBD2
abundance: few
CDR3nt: TGTGCCAGCAGCCAAGGACTAGCGGGACATACGCAGTATTTT
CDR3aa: CASSQGLAGHTQYF

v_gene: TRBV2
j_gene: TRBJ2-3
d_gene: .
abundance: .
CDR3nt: TGTGCCAGCGGTTTAAGGGGCGCAGATACGCAGTATTTT
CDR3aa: CASGLRGADTQYF

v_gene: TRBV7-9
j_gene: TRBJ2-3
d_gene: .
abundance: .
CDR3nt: TGTGCCAGCAGCTTTCCCACAGCCGGAAAGAGCACAGATACGCAGTATTTT
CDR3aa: CASSFPTAGKSTDTQYF

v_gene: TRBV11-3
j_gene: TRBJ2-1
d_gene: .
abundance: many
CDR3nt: TGTGCCAGCAGCTTAGGGGGGACTCGATCCTACAATGAGCAGTTCTTC
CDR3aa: CASSLGGTRSYNEQFF

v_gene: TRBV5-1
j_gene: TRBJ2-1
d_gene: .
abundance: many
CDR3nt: TGCGCCAGCAGCCCCACGCGGAGCACCTCCTACAATGAGCAGTTCTTC
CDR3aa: CASSPTRSTSYNEQFF

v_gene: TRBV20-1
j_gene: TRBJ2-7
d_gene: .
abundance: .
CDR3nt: TGCAGTGCTAGAGATCCTAGCCACGAGCAGTACTTC
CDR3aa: CSARDPSHEQYF

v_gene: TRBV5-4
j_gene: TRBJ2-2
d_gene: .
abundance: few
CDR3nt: TGTGCCAGCAGCTCCCTGACAGAAGGCACCGGGGAGCTGTTTTTT
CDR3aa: CASSSLTEGTGELFF

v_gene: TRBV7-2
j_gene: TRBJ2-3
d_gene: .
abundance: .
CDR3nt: TGTGCCAGCAGCCCTCCCGGATATGCGCCCGCGGATACGCAGTATTTT
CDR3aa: CASSPPGYAPADTQYF

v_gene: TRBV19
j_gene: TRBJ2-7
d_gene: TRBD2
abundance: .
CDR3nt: TGTGCCAGTAGTACGGGACTAGCGGTGCGTGTTGAGCAGTACTTC
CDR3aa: CASSTGLAVRVEQYF

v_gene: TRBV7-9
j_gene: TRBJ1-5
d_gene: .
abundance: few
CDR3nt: TGTGCCAGCAGCCCGGACGGAAATCAGCCCCAGCATTTT
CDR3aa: CASSPDGNQPQHF

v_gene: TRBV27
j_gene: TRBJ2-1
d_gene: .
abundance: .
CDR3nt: TGTGCCACCATGCGGGCAGGGTCCTACAATGAGCAGTTCTTC
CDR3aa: CATMRAGSYNEQFF

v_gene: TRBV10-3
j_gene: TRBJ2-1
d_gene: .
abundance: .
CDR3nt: TGTGCCATCAGTGACAATGGACGGGGACCCGGGGATGAGCAGTTCTTC
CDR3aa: CAISDNGRGPGDEQFF

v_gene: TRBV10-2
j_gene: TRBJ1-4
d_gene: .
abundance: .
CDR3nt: TGCGCCAGCAGGACAGGAGGAGAAAAACTGTTTTTT
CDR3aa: CASRTGGEKLFF

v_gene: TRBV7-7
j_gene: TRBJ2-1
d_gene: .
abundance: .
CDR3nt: TGTGCCAGCAGCTTGCCTTACCGTGAGCAGTTCTTC
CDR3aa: CASSLPYREQFF

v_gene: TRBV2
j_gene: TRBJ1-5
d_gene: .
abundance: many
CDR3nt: TGTGCCAGCGCCAGACTGAATAGCAATCAGCCCCAGCATTTT
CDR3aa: CASARLNSNQPQHF

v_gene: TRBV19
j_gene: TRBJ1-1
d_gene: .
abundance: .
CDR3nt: TGTGCCAGTAGTAGAGGCGTCGGTGGCGGATTTAACACTGAAGCTTTCTTT
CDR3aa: CASSRGVGGGFNTEAFF